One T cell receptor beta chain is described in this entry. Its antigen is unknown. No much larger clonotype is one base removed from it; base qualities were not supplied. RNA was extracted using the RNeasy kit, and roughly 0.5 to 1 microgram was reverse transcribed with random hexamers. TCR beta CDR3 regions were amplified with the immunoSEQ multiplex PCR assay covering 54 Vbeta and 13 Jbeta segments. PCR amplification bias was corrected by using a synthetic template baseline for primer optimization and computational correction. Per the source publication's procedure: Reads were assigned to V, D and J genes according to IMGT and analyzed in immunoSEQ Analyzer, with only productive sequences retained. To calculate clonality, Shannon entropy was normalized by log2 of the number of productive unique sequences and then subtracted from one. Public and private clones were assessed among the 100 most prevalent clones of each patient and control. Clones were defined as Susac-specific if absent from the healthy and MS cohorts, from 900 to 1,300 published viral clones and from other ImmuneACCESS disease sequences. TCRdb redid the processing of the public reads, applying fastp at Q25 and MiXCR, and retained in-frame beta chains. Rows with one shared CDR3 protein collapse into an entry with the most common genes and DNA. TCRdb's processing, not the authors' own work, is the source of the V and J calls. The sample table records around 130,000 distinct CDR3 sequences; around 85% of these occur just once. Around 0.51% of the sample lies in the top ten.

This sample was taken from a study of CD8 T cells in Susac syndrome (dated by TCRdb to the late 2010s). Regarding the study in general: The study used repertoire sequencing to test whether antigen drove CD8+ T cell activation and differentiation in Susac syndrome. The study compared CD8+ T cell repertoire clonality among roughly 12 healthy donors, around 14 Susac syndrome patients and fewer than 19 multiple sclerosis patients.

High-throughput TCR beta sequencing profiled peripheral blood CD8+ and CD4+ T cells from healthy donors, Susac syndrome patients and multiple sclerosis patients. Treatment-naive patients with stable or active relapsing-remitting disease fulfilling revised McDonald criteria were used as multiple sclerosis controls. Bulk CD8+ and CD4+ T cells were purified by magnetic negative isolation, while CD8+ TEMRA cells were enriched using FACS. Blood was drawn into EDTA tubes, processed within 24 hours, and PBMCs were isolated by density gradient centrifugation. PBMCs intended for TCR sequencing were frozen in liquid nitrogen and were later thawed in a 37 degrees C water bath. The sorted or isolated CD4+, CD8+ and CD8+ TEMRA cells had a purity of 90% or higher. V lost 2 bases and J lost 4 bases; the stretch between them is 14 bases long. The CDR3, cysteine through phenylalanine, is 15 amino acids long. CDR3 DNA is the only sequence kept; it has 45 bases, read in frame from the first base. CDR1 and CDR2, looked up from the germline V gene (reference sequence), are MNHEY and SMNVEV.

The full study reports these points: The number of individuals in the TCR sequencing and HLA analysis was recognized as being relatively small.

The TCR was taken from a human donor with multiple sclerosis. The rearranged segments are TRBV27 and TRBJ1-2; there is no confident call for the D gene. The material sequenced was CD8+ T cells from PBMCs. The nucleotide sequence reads TGTGCCAGCAGTTTACGGGGAAGCGGTCGCTATGGCTACACCTTC. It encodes CASSLRGSGRYGYTF.